This T cell receptor beta chain stems from a study of blood T cell repertoires in COVID-19. Study-level information: Samples of COVID-19 (acute and convalescent) were obtained from the United States, Italy and Spain. The cDNA or gDNA used as material had been derived from T cells, B-cell-depleted T cells, or PBMCs.

Per the original methods: Cell counts per sample came from amplifying reference gene primers. This table comes from immunoSEQ multiplex PCR, and its TCRdb copy is limited to in-frame clones, with some not included. The V and J calls and clone size come from that table; D and trimming were worked out from the DNA. The table shows about 260,000 clones, with approximately 87% occurring only once. The CDR3 spans 17 residues. Germline loops: CDR1 LGHNT, CDR2 FRNRAP. V lost 5 bases, J lost 6 bases, and 12 bases stayed unmatched. The V call is TRBV12-5, the J call TRBJ2-2; 10 bases map to TRBD2. The source material was peripheral blood. This TCR was recovered from a man aged 55 to 70 who had recovered from COVID-19. The CDR3 bases are TGTGCTAGTGGTCTAGCCCCGACTAGCGGGTCGCCCGGGGAGCTGTTTTTT. This sequence encodes CASGLAPTSGSPGELFF.